Given below is one T cell receptor (beta chain) in context. Assay used: immunoSEQ multiplex PCR; TCRdb lists only in-frame clones, some missing. The repertoire has about 490,000 clones, 80% to 90% of them found once; the top ten carry 3.2%. This entry comes from a study of blood T cell repertoires in COVID-19. Germline V lookup: CDR1 KGHDR, CDR2 SFDVKD. The CDR3 runs to 17 residues. The V segment lost 2 bases and the J segment 4 bases; nucleotides outside the gene matches: 6. This chain links TRBV24-1 with TRBJ2-1; 11 bases match TRBD1. The sequence derives from a human donor in a cohort sampled during active COVID-19. Material: peripheral blood. CDR3 DNA: TGTGCCACCAGTGATTGGGGGGGACAGGGGGGTTACAATGAGCAGTTCTTC. Its protein is CATSDWGGQGGYNEQFF.